This T cell receptor (beta chain) derives from a study of cytomegalovirus exposure and HLA in healthy donors. The V gene lost 8 bases and the J gene lost 1 base, with 9 bases spanning the gap. Germline V gene data show CDR1 as SNHLY and CDR2 as FYNNEI. This CDR3 comprises 13 residues. PCR amplification relied on 60 Vbeta primers (plus 13 Jbeta primers). TCRdb keeps only in-frame clones here, not all; method: immunoSEQ multiplex PCR. Of 150,000 to 200,000 clones in the sample, more than 70% were seen once. This clonotype originated in a boy aged 10-17 years in good health and CMV-seronegative. Sequenced: PBMCs. This rearrangement joins TRBV2 to TRBJ1-5; D uncertain. The CDR3 region has the DNA TGTGCCAGCGATCCGGGAAGCAATCAGCCCCAGCATTTT. Its protein product is CASDPGSNQPQHF.